Listed below are T cell receptor beta chains from one sample, sequenced in a study of cytotoxic CD8 clonotypes in ibrutinib-treated CLL. Repertoires were generated with immunoSEQ multiplex PCR, while TCRdb's copy carries only in-frame clones and drops some. The table has approximately 200,000 clones, roughly 72% seen once. Sample: PBMCs, taken after 24 months of ibrutinib treatment. Source of these receptors: a human donor with chronic lymphocytic leukemia. Each CDR3 is given with its conserved first and last residue.

CASSIQGTFYGYTF,TRBJ1-2,TRBV5-1
CASSFNSRTDYNEQFF,TRBJ2-1,TRBV7-2
CASSHGTSVRGELFF,TRBJ2-2,TRBV4-2
CAWSPYLSYEQYF,TRBJ2-7,TRBV30
CAWSVPPAGPAGQGVYGYTF,TRBJ1-2,TRBV30
CASSQVQSSGIYFEGIDEQFF,TRBJ2-1,TRBV4-1
CASSLLGDTGELFF,TRBJ2-2,TRBV4-3
CASSLNPRVNEQFF,TRBJ2-1,TRBV11-3
CASSLEEEAPRNEQFF,TRBJ2-1,TRBV5-1
CASSPLAGPYNEQFF,TRBJ2-1,TRBV11-2
CASSFGALAGGTEAFF,TRBJ1-1,TRBV5-1
CASETGSYGYTF,TRBJ1-2,TRBV19
CASRATSGRPYEQYF,TRBJ2-7,TRBV27
CASSIAQPESSGNTIYF,TRBJ1-3,TRBV19
CASSLGGGFRYGYTF,TRBJ1-2,TRBV27
CASSLLVGDYEQYF,TRBJ2-7,TRBV7-2
CASSLTGGRQETQYF,TRBJ2-5,TRBV5-1
CASSLVASGTNNEQFF,TRBJ2-1,TRBV7-6
CASSPLTSGRAGSKNIQYF,TRBJ2-4,TRBV7-2
CASSLTPANEKLFF,TRBJ1-4,TRBV5-1
CASSYQPVVVNTEAFF,TRBJ1-1,TRBV6-5
CASRPVENTEAFF,TRBJ1-1,TRBV5-4
CASSPPSGRLTYEQYF,TRBJ2-7,TRBV18
CASSSTSGRAVEQYF,TRBJ2-7,TRBV7-6
CASSQATSRAETQYF,TRBJ2-5,TRBV5-1
CASSPGTSGTDTQYF,TRBJ2-3,TRBV27
CASQGTGLSYEQYF,TRBJ2-7,TRBV6-8
CSVQQGSRTLVGYEQYF,TRBJ2-7,TRBV29-1
CASGRSGSGNTIYF,TRBJ1-3,TRBV27
CATSRPGQGYEKLFF,TRBJ1-4,TRBV15
CASSLTQEQYF,TRBJ2-7,TRBV27
CASSLDVIGSYNEQFF,TRBJ2-1,TRBV5-6
CAIGRPWDEQFF,TRBJ2-1,TRBV10-3
CSVEGGGGSSYNEQFF,TRBJ2-1,TRBV29-1
CASSLAGFTEAFF,TRBJ1-1,TRBV5-1
CAWSSGTGDGYTF,TRBJ1-2,TRBV30
CASSLNFVGTEAFF,TRBJ1-1,TRBV6-1
CASSDAGPSYNEQFF,TRBJ2-1,TRBV2
CASSDGNQPQHF,TRBJ1-5,TRBV6-4
CASSLLGTEDGYTF,TRBJ1-2,TRBV27
CASSQIGGTGALNTEAFF,TRBJ1-1,TRBV4-2
CASRDGTEYTEAFF,TRBJ1-1,TRBV5-1
CASSPGGRESYEQYF,TRBJ2-7,TRBV27
CASNLWNTGELFF,TRBJ2-2,TRBV5-4
CASSVRLAKNIQYF,TRBJ2-4,TRBV6-5
CASSVVDNQPQHF,TRBJ1-5,TRBV9
CASSQVALASYNEQFF,TRBJ2-1,TRBV4-3
CASSDLLRDGQETQYF,TRBJ2-5,TRBV25-1
CASSLTGYSNQPQHF,TRBJ1-5,TRBV6-1
CASSYDPLSKLYF,TRBJ2-5,TRBV6-5
CATGQGDQPQHF,TRBJ1-5,TRBV2
CASSRGGTSDNEQFF,TRBJ2-1,TRBV7-3
CASSQAGDSSYEQYF,TRBJ2-7,TRBV28
CASSSRTGVEQYF,TRBJ2-7,TRBV27
CASSHGTSGRYEQYF,TRBJ2-7,TRBV4-3
CAWSVGGNQPQHF,TRBJ1-5,TRBV30
CASSYPDSYEQYF,TRBJ2-7,TRBV6-7
CASSPDRGRDTQYF,TRBJ2-3,TRBV5-1
CASSYGGTPNTEAFF,TRBJ1-1,TRBV18